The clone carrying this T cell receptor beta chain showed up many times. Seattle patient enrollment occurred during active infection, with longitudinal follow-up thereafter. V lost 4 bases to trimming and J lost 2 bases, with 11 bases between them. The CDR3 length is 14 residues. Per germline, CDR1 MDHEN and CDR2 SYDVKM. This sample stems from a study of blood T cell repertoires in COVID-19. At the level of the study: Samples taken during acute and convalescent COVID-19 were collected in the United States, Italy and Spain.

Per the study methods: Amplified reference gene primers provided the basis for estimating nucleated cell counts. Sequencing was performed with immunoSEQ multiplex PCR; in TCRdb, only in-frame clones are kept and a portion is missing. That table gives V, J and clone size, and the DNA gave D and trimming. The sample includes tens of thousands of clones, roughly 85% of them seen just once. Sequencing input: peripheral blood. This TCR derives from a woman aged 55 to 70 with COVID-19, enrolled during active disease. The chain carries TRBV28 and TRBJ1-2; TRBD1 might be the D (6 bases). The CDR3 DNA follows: TGTGCCAGCAGTTCTTGGGGGCAGAACTATGGCTACACCTTC. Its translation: CASSSWGQNYGYTF.